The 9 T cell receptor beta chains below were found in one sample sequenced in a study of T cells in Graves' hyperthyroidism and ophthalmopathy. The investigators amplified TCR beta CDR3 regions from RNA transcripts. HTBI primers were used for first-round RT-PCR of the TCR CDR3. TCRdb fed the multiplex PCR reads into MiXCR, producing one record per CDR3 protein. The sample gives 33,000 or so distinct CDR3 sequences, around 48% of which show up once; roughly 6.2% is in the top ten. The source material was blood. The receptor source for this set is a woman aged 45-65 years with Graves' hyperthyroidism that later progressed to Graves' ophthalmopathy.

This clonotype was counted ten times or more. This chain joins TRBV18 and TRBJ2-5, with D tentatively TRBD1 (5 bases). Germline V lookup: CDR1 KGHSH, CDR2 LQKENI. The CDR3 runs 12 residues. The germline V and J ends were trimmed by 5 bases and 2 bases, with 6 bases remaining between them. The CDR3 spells CASSRQQETQYF. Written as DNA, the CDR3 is TGTGCCAGCTCAAGACAGCAAGAGACCCAGTACTTC.

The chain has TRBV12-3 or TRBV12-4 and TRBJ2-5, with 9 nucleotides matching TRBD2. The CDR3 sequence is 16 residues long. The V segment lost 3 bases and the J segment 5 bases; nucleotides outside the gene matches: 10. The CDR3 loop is CASSLGSGGGAETQYF. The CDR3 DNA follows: TGTGCCAGCAGTTTGGGTAGCGGGGGAGGGGCTGAGACCCAGTACTTC.

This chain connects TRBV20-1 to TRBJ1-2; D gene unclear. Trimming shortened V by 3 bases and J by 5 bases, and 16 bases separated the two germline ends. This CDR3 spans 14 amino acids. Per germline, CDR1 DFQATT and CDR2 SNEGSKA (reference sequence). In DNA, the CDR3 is TGCAGTGCTAGTTGGTTAGGAACCTTTTATGGCTACACCTTC. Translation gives CSASWLGTFYGYTF.

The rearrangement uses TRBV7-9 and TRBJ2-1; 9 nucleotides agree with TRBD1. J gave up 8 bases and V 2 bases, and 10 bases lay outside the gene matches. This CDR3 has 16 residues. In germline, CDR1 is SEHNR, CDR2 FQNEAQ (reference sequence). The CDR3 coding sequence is TGTGCCAGCAGCTTACTGGGACAGGGTTGGGGCGATGAGCAGTTCTTC. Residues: CASSLLGQGWGDEQFF.

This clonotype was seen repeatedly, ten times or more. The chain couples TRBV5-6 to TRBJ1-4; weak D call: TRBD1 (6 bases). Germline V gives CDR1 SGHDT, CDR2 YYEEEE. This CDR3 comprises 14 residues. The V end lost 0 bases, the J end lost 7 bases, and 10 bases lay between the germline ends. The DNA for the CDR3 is TGTGCCAGCAGCTTGGTAGGGGGTAGTGAAAAACTGTTTTTT. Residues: CASSLVGGSEKLFF.

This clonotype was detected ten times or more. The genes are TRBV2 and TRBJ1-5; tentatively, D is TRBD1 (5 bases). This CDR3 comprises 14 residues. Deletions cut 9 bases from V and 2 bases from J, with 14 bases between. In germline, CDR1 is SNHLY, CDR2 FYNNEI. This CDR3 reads CASRDPGGNQPQHF. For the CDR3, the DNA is TGTGCCAGTAGGGACCCGGGGGGCAATCAGCCCCAGCATTTT.

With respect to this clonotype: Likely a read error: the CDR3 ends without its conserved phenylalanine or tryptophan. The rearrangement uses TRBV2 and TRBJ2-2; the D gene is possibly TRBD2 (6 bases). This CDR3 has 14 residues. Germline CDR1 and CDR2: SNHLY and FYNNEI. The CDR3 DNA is TGTGCCAGCCGATCCAGAGTGAACACCGGGGGGCTGTTTTCT. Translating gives CASRSRVNTGGLFS.

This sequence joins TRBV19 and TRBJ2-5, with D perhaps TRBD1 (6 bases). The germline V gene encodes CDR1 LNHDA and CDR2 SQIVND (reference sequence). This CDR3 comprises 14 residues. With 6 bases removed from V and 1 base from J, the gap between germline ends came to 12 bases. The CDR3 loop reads CASSRGQLQETQYF. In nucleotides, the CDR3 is TGTGCCAGTAGCAGAGGACAGCTCCAAGAGACCCAGTACTTC.

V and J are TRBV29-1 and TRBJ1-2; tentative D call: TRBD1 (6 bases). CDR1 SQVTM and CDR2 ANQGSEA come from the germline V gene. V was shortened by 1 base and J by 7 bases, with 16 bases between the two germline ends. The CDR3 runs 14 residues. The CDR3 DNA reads TGCAGCGTTGAAGTTGGCAGGGGTCTTGGTGGCTACACCTTC. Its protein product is CSVEVGRGLGGYTF.